Given below is one T cell receptor (beta chain) in context. Every contributor of samples was a Caucasian grown-up residing in Nashville, Tennessee. The protocol was immunoSEQ multiplex PCR, while the TCRdb copy is restricted to in-frame clones and leaves out a portion. The table shows roughly 2 million clones, with 95% occurring only once. The data were obtained in a study of shared clonotypes between healthy human individuals. As for the study in general: Participating donors consisted of a couple of women and three men aged 18 to 49.

This CDR3 spans 14 amino acids. The V and J ends lost 4 bases and 4 bases respectively, with 14 bases between them. Germline lookup yields CDR1 GTSNPN and CDR2 SVGIG (reference sequence). The sequence derives from a man between 18 and 29 years old in good health. The sample consisted of naive CD4+ T cells sorted from blood. Subset here: CD45RA+ positively selected. The chain combines TRBV30 with TRBJ2-1, with a possible D match to TRBD1 (6 bases). The CDR3 sequence is CAWTTGFSYNEQFF. CDR3 sequence (DNA): TGTGCCTGGACGACAGGTTTTTCTTACAATGAGCAGTTCTTC.